The clone carrying this T cell receptor (beta chain) showed up many times. This beta chain turned up in a library designed for alpha chains; as an off-target read, its abundance says little. The record originates from a study of spatial heterogeneity in lung cancer. Study-wide context: The donor group consisted of 55 to 85 patients who had untreated, early-stage non-small cell lung cancer. Alpha-chain detections were consistently fewer than beta-chain detections among the sequences. Among the blood samples, there were some that were collected at the time of disease recurrence, and the median time that elapsed to the first recurrence was over 300 days.

Time point in this sample: blood taken at disease recurrence. No cell sorting; template was whole RNA from tumor, lung tissue or PBMC. V was trimmed by 7 bases and J by 7 bases, leaving 17 bases between them. This CDR3 contains 15 residues. CDR1 and CDR2 from the germline V gene are MNHNY and SVGAGI (reference sequence). Individual TCR cDNA molecules each bore their own unique molecular identifier. TCRdb re-analysed the 5' RACE reads in MiXCR, keeping a single row per CDR3 protein. The sample has over 7,500 distinct CDR3 sequences; about 4% are singletons. This chain links TRBV6-6 with TRBJ1-6; D remains ambiguous. Here the sequenced sample was PBMCs, taken at recurrence. The TCR was taken from a female donor with early-stage non-small cell lung cancer. DNA for the CDR3: TGTGCCAGCAAACTTACCCTCAGCCGCAATTCACCCCTCCACTTT. Its protein is CASKLTLSRNSPLHF.